This is a list of T cell receptor beta chains from one sample in a study of CD8 T cells in ankylosing spondylitis. TCRdb re-derived calls from the 5' RACE reads in MiXCR, one entry per CDR3 protein. The profile shows nearly 250,000 distinct CDR3 sequences, 32% of them singletons. Material for sequencing was blood, either unsorted or a sorted T cell fraction (not recorded which). These receptors originate from a male donor with ankylosing spondylitis or in good health (not recorded which). Each CDR3 is given with its conserved first and last residue. A D gene is named only where the DNA matches it firmly.

NA	TRBV12-3/TRBV12-4	TRBJ1-1	CASSFTPNTEAFF
NA	TRBV29-1	TRBJ2-3	CSVGDFSTDTQYF
NA	TRBV4-1	TRBJ2-7	CASSQERETEYEQYF
NA	TRBV12-3/TRBV12-4	TRBJ2-7	CASSLGRAGASYEQYF
NA	TRBV20-1	TRBJ1-1	CSAREYGSIRDTEAFF
TRBD1	TRBV7-2	TRBJ2-4	CASSLRGQNIQYF
TRBD1	TRBV29-1	TRBJ1-3	CSVDGTVSGNTIYF
TRBD1	TRBV6-1	TRBJ2-5	CASSQIKTGVQETQYF
NA	TRBV20-1	TRBJ1-1	CSANPRGTMNTEAFF
TRBD2	TRBV6-5	TRBJ2-5	CASSYEGLAGGKETQYF
NA	TRBV20-1	TRBJ2-2	CSARPGGPLRKNTGELFF
TRBD1	TRBV10-3	TRBJ2-1	CAISEGQEVYNEQFF
NA	TRBV29-1	TRBJ2-1	CSVEESAPVHNEQFF
TRBD2	TRBV12-3/TRBV12-4	TRBJ2-2	CASSLASGTKSGELFF
NA	TRBV5-1	TRBJ2-5	CASSDPGTQETQYF
NA	TRBV7-9	TRBJ2-1	CASSLVARAYNEQFF
NA	TRBV7-2	TRBJ2-7	CASSSGASLEQYF
NA	TRBV7-9	TRBJ2-7	CASSLRDRQTYEQYF
NA	TRBV30	TRBJ1-2	CASEAHPATLGVYGYTF
TRBD1	TRBV20-1	TRBJ1-2	CSARGDRGLNYGYTF
NA	TRBV6-5	TRBJ1-3	CASSYNRAGNTIYF
NA	TRBV27	TRBJ2-3	CASKRTQGTDTQYF
NA	TRBV20-1	TRBJ1-1	CSAWTELLTEAFF
NA	TRBV9	TRBJ1-5	CASSGEGRSQPQHF
NA	TRBV20-1	TRBJ2-3	CSATPWDSPDTQYF
NA	TRBV24-1	TRBJ2-3	CATSDLGDTQYF
NA	TRBV20-1	TRBJ2-2	CSARLAGELFF
NA	TRBV20-1	TRBJ2-1	CSARDVGTRSNEQFF
TRBD2	TRBV6-1	TRBJ2-3	CASSPAPSGGLDTQYF
NA	TRBV5-6	TRBJ2-3	CASSLDAHDTQYF
TRBD1	TRBV28	TRBJ2-5	CASAPDRVETQYF
TRBD2	TRBV12-3/TRBV12-4	TRBJ2-3	CASSWTRSTDTQYF
NA	TRBV30	TRBJ2-2	CAGGDGELFF